This T cell receptor (beta chain) comes out of a study of T cell repertoires in cytomegalovirus infection (dated by TCRdb to between 2018 and 2021). In the study overall: Because public TCR beta signatures pointed to carriage of CMV infection together with the matching HLA type, the HLA type of each donor mattered for the analysis.

What the research found in general, with its limitations: Carriers of CMV infection plus the relevant HLA type were discriminated by the cumulative frequency of public TCR beta family members in the study cohort and in an independent roughly 400-donor cohort. The ex vivo response was dominated by HLA-C-restricted CMV-specific TCR beta clonotypes, which also provided the single most frequent clonotype in two of eight donors.

This clonotype appeared many times. Its binding antigen is unknown. Base quality data are lacking; no much larger clone is found one base away. At the junction V is shortened by 0 bases and J by 5 bases, with 13 bases in between. CDR1 SGHTA and CDR2 FQGNSA were looked up in the germline V gene. The CDR3 numbers 15 residues from cysteine through phenylalanine. Only the CDR3 DNA stays, 45 bases, in frame from base 1. The instrument given in TCRdb is Illumina HiSeq 1500. TCRdb redid the processing of the public reads, applying fastp at Q25 and MiXCR, and retained in-frame beta chains. Each record represents a unique CDR3 protein, reported with the most common genes and DNA among its rows. Counted in this sample were under 200,000 distinct CDR3 sequences; 8% to 10% of them appeared once. Together, the top ten hold approximately 4.6% of the sample.

Sequenced input: PBMCs. This TCR was sampled from a human donor in good health (CMV status not recorded). Some clones in this sample may be carry-over from other donors' samples. The rearrangement combines TRBV7-2 with TRBJ1-2, with an unclear D gene assignment. The DNA is as follows: TGTGCCAGCAGCTTAGCTGCTTATGGGGAGTATGGCTACACCTTC. This encodes CASSLAAYGEYGYTF.